This record concerns one T cell receptor (beta chain) sequence. J lost 4 bases, V lost 0 bases, and 8 bases had no gene match. Germline loops: CDR1 DFQATT, CDR2 SNEGSKA (reference sequence). The CDR3 runs 15 residues. MiXCR was run by TCRdb on the 5' RACE reads, yielding one entry per CDR3 protein. The table lists around 130,000 distinct CDR3 sequences, 14% of them singletons. The data are from a study of T-cell memory formation after mild COVID-19. V usage is TRBV20-1 and J usage is TRBJ2-7, with 8 positions matching TRBD1. The sequence derives from an adult woman who had mild COVID-19 (a few samples of this study predate the infection). Cell type and time point are not known. Source material: PBMCs or a T cell subset sorted from them (not recorded which). Here the CDR3 reads CSARDRQGARYEQYF. The CDR3 nucleotides read TGCAGTGCTAGAGATCGGCAGGGGGCTAGGTACGAGCAGTACTTC.